Below, 23 T cell receptor beta chains from the same sample are listed, as sequenced in a study of CD8 T cells in ankylosing spondylitis. TCRdb re-called the 5' RACE reads with MiXCR, one entry per CDR3 protein. Among about 240,000 distinct CDR3 sequences, roughly 25% were seen once, and the ten largest hold roughly 0.6%. The sample was blood, either unsorted or a sorted T cell fraction (not recorded which). Receptors were obtained from a male donor with ankylosing spondylitis or in good health (not recorded which).

This sequence joins TRBV7-9 and TRBJ2-3; D ambiguous. V was trimmed by 2 bases and J by 0 bases, leaving 6 bases between them. CDR1 and CDR2 from the germline V gene are SEHNR and FQNEAQ (reference sequence). CDR3 length: 14 amino acids. The CDR3 DNA follows: TGTGCCAGCAGCTTACAGCGTAGCACAGATACGCAGTATTTT. This sequence encodes CASSLQRSTDTQYF.

V usage is TRBV20-1 and J usage is TRBJ2-6; no clear D gene. With 4 bases removed from V and 0 bases from J, the gap between germline ends came to 7 bases. CDR3 size: 14 residues. Germline V lookup: CDR1 DFQATT, CDR2 SNEGSKA (reference sequence). Written as DNA, the CDR3 is TGCAGTGCTACGGAAAGCTCTGGGGCCAACGTCCTGACTTTC. Its translation: CSATESSGANVLTF.

At least ten counts were recorded for this clonotype. V usage is TRBV5-1 and J usage is TRBJ2-5; D may be TRBD1 (5 bases). The CDR3 sequence is 13 residues long. CDR1 and CDR2 from the germline V gene are SGHRS and YFSETQ. Trimming left V 5 bases short and J 0 bases short, with 8 bases between. CDR3 nucleotides: TGCGCCAGCAGAACAGGTTACCAAGAGACCCAGTACTTC. Amino acids: CASRTGYQETQYF.

This clonotype showed up just a few times. This chain joins TRBV11-2 and TRBJ2-5; D possibly matches TRBD1 or TRBD2 (5 bases each). The V gene lost 3 bases and the J gene lost 5 bases, with 16 bases spanning the gap. Per germline, CDR1 SGHAT and CDR2 FQNNGV. The CDR3 is 15 residues long. The CDR3: CASSFLTGTAETQYF. The CDR3 nucleotides are TGTGCCAGCAGCTTCCTTACGGGGACGGCTGAGACCCAGTACTTC.

The rearrangement links TRBV12-3 or TRBV12-4 to TRBJ1-5; the match to TRBD1 covers 9 bases. With 7 bases clipped from V and 0 bases from J, the junction kept 4 bases outside the gene matches. CDR3 size: 15 residues. The CDR3 region is CASTPGQGSNQPQHF. The CDR3 DNA sequence: TGTGCCAGCACCCCGGGACAGGGTAGCAATCAGCCCCAGCATTTT.

This clonotype was seen a few times. The rearrangement links TRBV20-1 to TRBJ1-2; 8 positions match TRBD1. The CDR3 runs 15 residues. Germline V gene data show CDR1 as DFQATT and CDR2 as SNEGSKA (reference sequence). V shed 6 bases and J 6 bases; nucleotides not matched to a gene: 15. CDR3 loop: CSAPPGQDLKHGYTF. In DNA form, the CDR3 reads TGCAGTGCGCCGCCGGGACAGGACCTCAAGCATGGCTACACCTTC.

There are many counts of this clonotype. V is TRBV20-1 and J is TRBJ1-6, with unresolved D. Germline V gene sequence: CDR1 DFQATT, CDR2 SNEGSKA (reference sequence). The CDR3 consists of 14 residues. V was shortened by 3 bases and J by 5 bases, with 11 bases between the two germline ends. For the CDR3, the DNA is TGCAGTGCTAGCTTATCTACTGATAATTCACCCCTCCACTTT. Protein: CSASLSTDNSPLHF.

The rearrangement joins TRBV7-2 to TRBJ2-6; D gene unclear. Germline V gene lookup returns CDR1 SGHTA and CDR2 FQGNSA. The CDR3 loop spans 14 amino acids. The germline V and J ends were trimmed by 5 bases and 3 bases, with 8 bases remaining between them. In nucleotides, the CDR3 is TGTGCCAGCAGCGGATGGGGTGGGGCCAACGTCCTGACTTTC. Translating it yields CASSGWGGANVLTF.

This clonotype was counted a few times. This chain uses TRBV20-1 with TRBJ1-2; D not resolved. Germline assignment: CDR1 DFQATT and CDR2 SNEGSKA (reference sequence). The CDR3 sequence is 14 residues long. V dropped 1 base and J dropped 4 bases, with 13 bases sitting between them. This chain's CDR3 is CSARANARSYGYTF. CDR3 sequence (DNA): TGCAGTGCTAGAGCCAATGCCAGAAGCTATGGCTACACCTTC.

This chain's CDR3 is CASSPLGSADTQYF. In nucleotides, the CDR3 is TGCGCCAGCAGCCCCCTGGGGTCAGCAGATACGCAGTATTTT. This rearrangement joins TRBV4-1 to TRBJ2-3; D gene ambiguous. Looked up from germline, CDR1 is MGHRA and CDR2 is YSYEKL. V was pared by 4 bases and J by 4 bases, with 12 bases between. This CDR3 contains 14 residues.

This clonotype has a handful of counts. An end of the junction differs from the germline gene, which may be a read error. The chain uses TRBV3-1 and TRBJ2-1, with 9 bases matching TRBD2. In germline, CDR1 is LGHDT, CDR2 YNNKEL (reference sequence). CDR3 length equals 17 residues. CDR3: CASCQDLVAGEYNEQFF. In DNA, the CDR3 is TGTGCCAGCTGCCAAGATCTGGTAGCGGGGGAATACAATGAGCAGTTCTTC.

This clonotype occurred a few times. V and J are TRBV20-1 and TRBJ2-7, with 8 bases aligning to TRBD2. The trim removed 7 bases at V and 2 bases at J, leaving 7 bases unmatched. Per germline, CDR1 DFQATT and CDR2 SNEGSKA (reference sequence). This CDR3 comprises 13 residues. The CDR3 nucleotides read TGCAGTGGGGTGGCTAGCGGGCCCTACGAGCAGTACTTC. It is translated as CSGVASGPYEQYF.

This clonotype occurred a few times. This sequence joins TRBV29-1 and TRBJ2-2, with D tentatively TRBD1 (5 bases). The CDR3 consists of 12 residues. The V end lost 7 bases, the J end lost 2 bases, and 8 bases lay between the germline ends. Germline CDR1 reads SQVTM; CDR2 reads ANQGSEA. The CDR3 spells CSAQGNTGELFF. CDR3 DNA: TGCAGCGCCCAGGGAAACACCGGGGAGCTGTTTTTT.

The V and J genes are TRBV7-8 and TRBJ2-4; D assignment may be TRBD1 or TRBD2 (5 bases each). V lost 0 bases, J lost 9 bases, and 15 bases lay in between. The CDR3 sequence is 15 residues long. Germline CDR1 and CDR2: SGHVS and FQNEAQ. For the CDR3, the DNA is TGTGCCAGCAGCTTAGCGAGTTTAGGGGAGTCCATTCAGTACTTC. It yields the protein CASSLASLGESIQYF.

The genes are TRBV28 and TRBJ2-7; a possible D gene is TRBD1 (5 bases). With 5 bases removed from V and 0 bases from J, the gap between germline ends came to 14 bases. The germline CDR1 and CDR2 sequences are MDHEN and SYDVKM. The CDR3 sequence is 15 residues long. The chain's CDR3 is CASSVTGSSSYEQYF. For the CDR3, the DNA is TGTGCCAGCAGTGTAACAGGATCAAGCTCCTACGAGCAGTACTTC.

This chain connects TRBV5-5 to TRBJ2-5; D uncertain. Germline V gene sequence: CDR1 SGHKS, CDR2 YYEKEE (reference sequence). The CDR3 contains 12 residues. V gave up 2 bases and J gave up 5 bases, with 7 bases separating them. The CDR3 DNA reads as TGTGCCAGCAGCTTCCCTGGGGAGACCCAGTACTTC. Translating gives CASSFPGETQYF.

The CDR3 region has the DNA TGCAGTGCTCCATCACCTAGCGGGGGCGCCTACGAGCAGTACTTC. Its protein product is CSAPSPSGGAYEQYF. The J gene is TRBJ2-7, the V gene TRBV20-1; 10 bases fit TRBD2. This CDR3 is built from 15 residues. CDR1 is DFQATT, CDR2 SNEGSKA, per germline (reference sequence). Losses at the gene ends were 5 bases for V and 2 bases for J; bases not matched to a gene: 9.

This clonotype was counted between two and nine times. The gene calls are TRBV6-1 and TRBJ1-4; D not certain. V dropped 2 bases and J dropped 8 bases, with 15 bases sitting between them. The CDR3 contains 15 residues. Germline V CDR1 and CDR2: MNHNS, SASEGT. As DNA, the CDR3 is TGTGCCAGCAGTGAATGGGAGGGCGCCGACGAAAAACTGTTTTTT. It codes for CASSEWEGADEKLFF.

This clonotype came up a few times. The V gene is TRBV4-1, the J gene TRBJ2-1; TRBD1 aligns across 8 bases. Germline trimming cut 3 bases from V and 2 bases from J; bases unmatched to any gene: 3. CDR1 is MGHRA and CDR2 is YSYEKL in the germline V gene. The CDR3 totals 15 residues. CDR3 residues: CASSQRQGTYNEQFF. CDR3 nucleotide sequence: TGCGCCAGCAGCCAGAGACAGGGGACCTACAATGAGCAGTTCTTC.

The sample holds many counts of this clonotype. V usage is TRBV20-1 and J usage is TRBJ2-1; 8 bases agree with TRBD1. J was trimmed by 10 bases and V by 7 bases; bases with no gene match: 9. Germline CDR1 DFQATT, CDR2 SNEGSKA (reference sequence). The CDR3 is 12 residues long. The CDR3 region is CSVGQGQVEQFF. The CDR3 nucleotides are TGCAGTGTTGGACAGGGCCAAGTAGAGCAGTTCTTC.

This clonotype was seen ten or more times. This chain uses TRBV29-1 with TRBJ2-7; D could derive from TRBD1 or TRBD2 (5 bases each). Trimming removed 3 bases from V and 4 bases from J, with 22 bases in between. CDR1 SQVTM and CDR2 ANQGSEA come from the germline V gene. The CDR3 totals 16 residues. The DNA of the CDR3 is TGCAGCGTTGAGGGGGACGGACGTTTAGCCCCTTACGAGCAGTACTTC. Translation gives CSVEGDGRLAPYEQYF.

The V and J genes are TRBV20-1 and TRBJ2-5; TRBD2 agrees at 9 bases. V lost 1 base, J lost 4 bases, and 13 bases stayed unmatched. CDR1 and CDR2 (germline): DFQATT, SNEGSKA (reference sequence). The CDR3 is made up of 17 amino acids. The CDR3 spells CSARGVASGVRGETQYF. The CDR3 nucleotides read TGCAGTGCTAGAGGGGTGGCTAGCGGGGTGAGAGGAGAGACCCAGTACTTC.

This clonotype was counted many times. The chain has TRBV20-1 and TRBJ2-7, with D perhaps matching TRBD1 (6 bases). From germline, CDR1 is DFQATT and CDR2 SNEGSKA (reference sequence). The V end lost 5 bases, the J end lost 1 base, and 18 bases lay between the germline ends. The CDR3 runs to 15 residues. For the CDR3, the DNA is TGCAGTGCTCGCCCCCACGGACAGAAATCCTACGAGCAGTACTTC. It specifies CSARPHGQKSYEQYF.